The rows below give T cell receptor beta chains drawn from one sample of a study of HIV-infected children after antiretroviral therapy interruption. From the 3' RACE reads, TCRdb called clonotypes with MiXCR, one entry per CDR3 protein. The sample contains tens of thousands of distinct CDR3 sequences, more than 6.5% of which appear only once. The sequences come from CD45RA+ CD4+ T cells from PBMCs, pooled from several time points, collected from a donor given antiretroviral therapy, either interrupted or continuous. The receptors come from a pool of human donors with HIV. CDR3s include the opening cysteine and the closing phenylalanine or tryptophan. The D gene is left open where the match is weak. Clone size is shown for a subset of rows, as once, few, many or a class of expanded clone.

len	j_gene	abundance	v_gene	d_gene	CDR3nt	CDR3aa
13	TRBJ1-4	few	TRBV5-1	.	TGCGCCAGCAGCTTGGAGTACAGTGAAAAACTGTTTTTT	CASSLEYSEKLFF
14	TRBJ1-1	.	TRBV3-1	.	TGTGCCAGCAGCCTAGGTCAGGGTGTAACTGAAGCTTTCTTT	CASSLGQGVTEAFF
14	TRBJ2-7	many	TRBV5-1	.	TGCGCCAGCAGCTTGTCAGGGGACCCCTACGAGCAGTACTTC	CASSLSGDPYEQYF
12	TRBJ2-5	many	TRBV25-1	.	TGTGCCAGCAGACGTTCGGGAGAGACCCAGTACTTC	CASRRSGETQYF
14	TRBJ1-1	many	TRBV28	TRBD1	TGTGCCAGCAGTACAGGGGGAAAGGGCACTGAAGCTTTCTTT	CASSTGGKGTEAFF
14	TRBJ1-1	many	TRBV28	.	TGTGCCAGCAGAAAAGGGTCCATGAACACTGAAGCTTTCTTT	CASRKGSMNTEAFF
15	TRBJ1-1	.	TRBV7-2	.	TGTGCCAGCAGCTTATTGTCAGCGGCTGGCACTGAAGCTTTCTTT	CASSLLSAAGTEAFF
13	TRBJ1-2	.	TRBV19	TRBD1	TGTGCCAGTAGAAAACAGGGGGACTATGGCTACACCTTC	CASRKQGDYGYTF
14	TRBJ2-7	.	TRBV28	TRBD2	TGTGCCAGCAGTTTCAGCCTAGCGGGAGGCGAGCAGTACTTC	CASSFSLAGGEQYF
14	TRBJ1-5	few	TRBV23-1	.	TGCGCCAGCAGTCGGAGGGGCCGCAATCAGCCCCAGCATTTT	CASSRRGRNQPQHF
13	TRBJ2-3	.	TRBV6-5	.	TGTGCCAGCAGTTACTTCGAAGCCGATACGCAGTATTTT	CASSYFEADTQYF
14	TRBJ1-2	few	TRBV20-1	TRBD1	TGCAGTGCTAGAACCTCCGGGACAGGGGATGGCTACACCTTC	CSARTSGTGDGYTF
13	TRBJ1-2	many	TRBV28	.	TGTGCCAGCAGTTTTAGCCTGAACTATGGCTACACCTTC	CASSFSLNYGYTF
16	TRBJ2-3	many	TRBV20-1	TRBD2	TGCAGTGCTAGAGCCCTAGCGGGGCTTCGCACAGATACGCAGTATTTT	CSARALAGLRTDTQYF
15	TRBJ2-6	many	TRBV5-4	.	TGTGCCAGCAGCTTGAGGGCGGCGGGGGCCAACGTCCTGACTTTC	CASSLRAAGANVLTF
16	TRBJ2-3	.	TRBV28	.	TGTGCCAGCAATACCGCTCTATGGACTAGCACAGATACGCAGTATTTT	CASNTALWTSTDTQYF
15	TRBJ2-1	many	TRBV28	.	TGTGCCAGCAGACCCACCCTAGTAGCGCCTAATGAGCAGTTCTTC	CASRPTLVAPNEQFF
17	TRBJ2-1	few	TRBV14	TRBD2	TGTGCCAGCAGCCGCCCACCGGGACTAGCGGGAGTCAATGAGCAGTTCTTC	CASSRPPGLAGVNEQFF
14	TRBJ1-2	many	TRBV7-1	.	TGTGCCAGCAGCCCACGGGTACGGGACTATGGCTACACCTTC	CASSPRVRDYGYTF
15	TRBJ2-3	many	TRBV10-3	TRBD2	TGTGCCACCTCGAGGGAGGGTTCCGGCACAGATACGCAGTATTTT	CATSREGSGTDTQYF
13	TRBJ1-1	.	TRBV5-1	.	TGCGCCAGCAGATGGGGGAGGGCCGATGAAGCTTTCTTT	CASRWGRADEAFF
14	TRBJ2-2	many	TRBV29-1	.	TGCAGCGTGCTACATCCCACTAACACCGGGGAGCTGTTTTTT	CSVLHPTNTGELFF
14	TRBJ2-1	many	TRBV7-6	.	TGTGCCAGCAGCTTAGCGTCATCTGGGCGCAGTCAGTTCTTC	CASSLASSGRSQFF
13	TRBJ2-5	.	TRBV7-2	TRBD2	TGTGCCAGCAGCTTCGCGGGGGTGGAGACCCAGTACTTC	CASSFAGVETQYF
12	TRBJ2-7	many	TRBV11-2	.	TGTGCCACCTCGGGGGACTCCTACGAGCAGTACTTC	CATSGDSYEQYF
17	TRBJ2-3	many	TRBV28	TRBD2	TGTGCCAGCAGTTTATACTCTAGCGGGACCGACACAGATACGCAGTATTTT	CASSLYSSGTDTDTQYF
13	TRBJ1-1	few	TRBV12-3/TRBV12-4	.	TGTGCCAGCAGTCGACCAACGAACACTGAAGCTTTCTTT	CASSRPTNTEAFF
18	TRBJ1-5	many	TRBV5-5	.	TGTGCCAGCAGCTTGGAAGCGCGGGGGGTCAGGGGAGCCCAGCCCCAGCATTTT	CASSLEARGVRGAQPQHF
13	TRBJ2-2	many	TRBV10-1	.	TGTGCCAGCAGTGACAGTAACACCGGGCAGCTCTACTTT	CASSDSNTGQLYF
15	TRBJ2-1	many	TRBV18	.	TGTGCCAGCTCACCAAGGGGCAGCTCCTACAATGAGCAGTTCTTC	CASSPRGSSYNEQFF
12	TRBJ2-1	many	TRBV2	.	TGTGCCAGCAGCAGGGTTTACAATGAGCAGTTCTTC	CASSRVYNEQFF
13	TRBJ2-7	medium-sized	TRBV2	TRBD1	TGTGCCAGCAGCTCTCCGGGACAGTATGAACAGTACTTC	CASSSPGQYEQYF
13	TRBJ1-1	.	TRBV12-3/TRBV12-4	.	TGTGCCAGCATGAAACGCATGAACACTGAAGCTTTCTTT	CASMKRMNTEAFF
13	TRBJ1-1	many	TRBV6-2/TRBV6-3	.	TGTGCCAGCAGTTACCTAGGCAGAGATGAAGCTTTCTTT	CASSYLGRDEAFF
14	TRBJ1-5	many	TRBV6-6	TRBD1	TGTGCCAGCAACCGGGGACAGGGCAATCAGCCCCAGCATTTT	CASNRGQGNQPQHF
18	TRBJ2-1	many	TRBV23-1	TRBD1	TGCGCCAGCATACCCCCAGGGACCGGGACAGAACCTTGCAATGAGCAGTTCTTC	CASIPPGTGTEPCNEQFF
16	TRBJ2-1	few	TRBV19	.	TGTGCCAGTAGTATATTCCTACCCGGAGCCCGTAGCGAGCAGTTCTTC	CASSIFLPGARSEQFF
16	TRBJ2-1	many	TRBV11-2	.	TGTGCCAGCAGCTTTCGGGGGCCGGAGTCCTACAATGAGCAGTTCTTC	CASSFRGPESYNEQFF
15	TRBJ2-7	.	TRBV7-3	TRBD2	TGTGCCAGCAGCTTAGAGGCTAGCGGGCCCTACGAGCAGTACTTC	CASSLEASGPYEQYF
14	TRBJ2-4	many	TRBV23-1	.	TGCTCCAGCAGTCAAGACAGTAGTCAAAACACCTTGTACTTT	CSSSQDSSQNTLYF
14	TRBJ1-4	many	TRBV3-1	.	TGTGCCAGCAGCCCGGGACTTCCGAATGAAAAACTGTTTTTT	CASSPGLPNEKLFF
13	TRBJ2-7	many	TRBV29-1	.	TGCAGCGTCTTCCGGTCTCTCGGGGCCGAGCAGTACTTC	CSVFRSLGAEQYF
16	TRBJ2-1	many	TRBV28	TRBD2	TGTGCCATTTCTTCGGGGGCTAGCGGGAGTAGGAATGAGCAGTTCTTC	CAISSGASGSRNEQFF
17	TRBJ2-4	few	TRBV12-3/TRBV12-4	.	TGTGCAAGCAGCTTAGCAGCGGAGATAAGGCATCAAAACACCTTGTACTTT	CASSLAAEIRHQNTLYF
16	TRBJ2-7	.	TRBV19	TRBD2	TGTGCCAGTAGTAGACGGACTAGCGGGCAAGCCTACGAGCAGTACTTC	CASSRRTSGQAYEQYF
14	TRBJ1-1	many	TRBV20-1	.	TGCAGTGCTAGAGATGCGAGCGTTTGGGGTGAAGCTTTCTTT	CSARDASVWGEAFF
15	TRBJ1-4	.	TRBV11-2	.	TGTGCCAGCAGCTTATCCAGTGCAACTAATGAAAAACTGTTTTTT	CASSLSSATNEKLFF
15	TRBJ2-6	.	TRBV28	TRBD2	TGTGCCAGCAGCCGGGGGGGAGGTGGGGCCAACGTCCTGACTTTC	CASSRGGGGANVLTF
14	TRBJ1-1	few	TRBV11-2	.	TGTGCCAGCAGCTTAGATTCCACGGCCACTGAAGCTTTCTTT	CASSLDSTATEAFF
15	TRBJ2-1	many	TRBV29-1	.	TGCAGCGTTGTTCCCGGTCTGGGCTCCTACAATGAGCAGTTCTTC	CSVVPGLGSYNEQFF